These 16 T cell receptor beta chains originate from one sample sequenced in a study of read filtering for tumor transcriptome and immune sequencing. This library used around 400 ng RNA and molecular barcoded adaptors spanning alpha/delta and beta/gamma chains. MiXCR, applied by TCRdb to the reads, yields one record per CDR3 protein. The profile covers 14,000 to 15,000 distinct CDR3 sequences, with over 20% appearing a single time and 65% to 85% taken by the ten largest. Sequenced: a population of CD138-negative cells sorted from bone marrow. The receptors come from a donor at least 40 years old with multiple myeloma.

This clonotype was found many times. This chain links TRBV7-9 with TRBJ2-7; 7 nucleotides agree with TRBD1. V lost 4 bases to trimming and J lost 0 bases; unmatched junction nucleotides: 12. The CDR3 contains 17 residues. CDR1 and CDR2 from the germline V gene are SEHNR and FQNEAQ (reference sequence). CDR3 nucleotide sequence: TGTGCCAGCAGCTCCACGGACCGGGACAGAAGCTCCTACGAGCAGTACTTC. This codes for CASSSTDRDRSSYEQYF.

The rearrangement uses TRBV5-4 and TRBJ2-3, with 7 bases aligning to TRBD1. The CDR3 has 14 amino acids. The germline gives CDR1 SGHNT, CDR2 YYREEE (reference sequence). The V and J ends lost 5 bases and 0 bases, in that order; junction bases with no gene match: 3. The CDR3 DNA sequence: TGTGCCAGCAGGGGGACAGAAAGCACAGATACGCAGTATTTT. Its protein product is CASRGTESTDTQYF. Using reference TRBV5-4 and TRBJ2-3 for the parts outside the CDR3, the full variable domain is ETGVTQSPTHLIKTRGQQVTLRCSSQSGHNTVSWYQQALGQGPQFIFQYYREEENGRGNFPPRFSGLQFPNYSSELNVNALELDDSALYLCASRGTESTDTQYFGPGTRLTVL.

Comments on this clonotype: This clone may be a read error of a much larger clone one base away. The chain recombines TRBV20-1 with TRBJ2-2, with 7 bases lining up with TRBD1. Per germline, CDR1 DFQATT and CDR2 SNEGSKA (reference sequence). The CDR3 extends over 14 amino acids. The V gene end was trimmed by 6 bases and the J gene end by 1 base; junction bases not matched to a gene: 5. CDR3 protein: CSAPGTVNTGELFF. CDR3 DNA sequence: TGCAGTGCCCCCGGGACAGTGAACACCGGGGAGCTGTTTTTT.

Concerning this clonotype: A junction end diverges from the germline sequence, so it may reflect a read error. J is TRBJ2-1 and V is TRBV30; 11 bases line up with TRBD2. This CDR3 is built from 13 residues. Germline CDR1 is GTSNPN and CDR2 is SVGIG (reference sequence). The CDR3 coding sequence is TGTTCCTGGAGTGTACTAGCGGGAGATGAGCAGTTCTTC. Protein sequence: CSWSVLAGDEQFF.

In this sample, this clonotype turned up a few times. A read error may be the cause here, since a much bigger clone is one base away. The final CDR3 position lacks the conserved phenylalanine or tryptophan, pointing to a likely read error. The chain is built from TRBV4-2 and TRBJ2-3; D is unclear. CDR3 length: 15 amino acids. V shed 0 bases and J shed 2 bases, with 9 bases lying between them. The germline V gene has CDR1 LGHNA and CDR2 YNFKEQ. CDR3 in amino acids: CASSQDRRITDTQYS. CDR3 DNA: TGTGCCAGCAGCCAAGATCGACGGATCACAGATACGCAGTATTCT.

Ten or more counts support this clonotype. The CDR3: CASSARDRSSEQYF. In DNA form, the CDR3 reads TGTGCCAGCAGCGCGCGGGACAGGTCATCCGAGCAGTACTTC. The chain couples TRBV27 to TRBJ2-7, with 8 nucleotides matching TRBD1. Looked up from germline, CDR1 is MNHEY and CDR2 is SMNVEV (reference sequence). This CDR3 region has 14 residues. The ends lost 6 bases at V and 6 bases at J; junction bases unmatched: 10.

This clonotype was counted between two and nine times. This chain uses TRBV10-3 with TRBJ2-1; a weak D match, TRBD1 (5 bases). V lost 1 base and J 8 bases, leaving 6 bases between the germline ends. The V gene's germline CDR1 is ENHRY and CDR2 SYGVKD. The CDR3 runs 12 residues. CDR3 DNA: TGTGCCATCAGTGAGTTAGGGGATGAGCAGTTCTTC. Its translation is CAISELGDEQFF.

In this sample, this clonotype turned up once. A far larger clone is one base from this, pointing to a likely read error. V is TRBV5-4 and J is TRBJ2-2, with D perhaps being TRBD1 or TRBD2 (5 bases each). This CDR3 region has 16 residues. Looked up from germline, CDR1 is SGHNT and CDR2 is YYREEE (reference sequence). CDR3 nucleotides: TGCGCCAGCAGCCAAGTCGTTAGCCCGGACACCGGGGAGCCGTTTTTT. Encoded protein: CASSQVVSPDTGEPFF.

Concerning this clonotype: Being one base from a much bigger clone, this may be a read error. The chain couples TRBV12-3 or TRBV12-4 to TRBJ2-2; 9 nucleotides match TRBD2. V lost 1 base to trimming and J lost 6 bases; unmatched junction nucleotides: 18. The CDR3 is made up of 20 amino acids. The CDR3 region has the DNA TGTGCCAGCAGTTTAGGGGGACCCGGAAGGCTAGCGGGAAACGCCGGGGAGCTGTTTTTT. Its protein product is CASSLGGPGRLAGNAGELFF.

This clonotype was counted many times. Here the CDR3 reads CSAHSDTEAFF. The CDR3 region has the DNA TGCAGTGCTCACTCGGACACTGAAGCTTTCTTT. The chain carries TRBV20-1 and TRBJ1-1; D is undetermined. The germline V gene encodes CDR1 DFQATT and CDR2 SNEGSKA (reference sequence). Trimming took 5 bases from V and 3 from J, leaving 7 bases between them. There are 11 residues in the CDR3.

CDR3 nucleotides: TGTGCCAGCAGGTCCCGCCCTGAGTTGGGGGACATTCAGTACTTC. Translating gives CASRSRPELGDIQYF. The chain uses TRBV7-2 and TRBJ2-4; D might be TRBD1 or TRBD2, each matching 5 bases. In germline, CDR1 is SGHTA, CDR2 FQGNSA. V was trimmed by 6 bases and J by 8 bases, leaving 20 bases between them. This CDR3 spans 15 amino acids.

This clonotype came up many times. The chain combines TRBV18 with TRBJ1-1; 7 nucleotides match TRBD1. Trimming took 5 bases from V and 0 from J; bases not matched to a gene: 3. The germline CDR1 and CDR2 sequences are KGHSH and LQKENI. The CDR3 has 14 amino acids. This CDR3 reads CASSDGTVNTEAFF. CDR3 nucleotide sequence: TGTGCCAGCTCAGACGGGACAGTGAACACTGAAGCTTTCTTT.

Within the sample, this clonotype is medium-sized (0.01 to 0.1%). The chain uses TRBV5-1 and TRBJ2-2, with 10 bases matching TRBD2. The CDR3 has 15 amino acids. With V trimmed by 2 bases and J by 4 bases, 2 bases remained unmatched. Germline CDR1 is SGHRS and CDR2 is YFSETQ. This chain's CDR3 is CASSLTSGTTGELFF. The CDR3 region has the DNA TGCGCCAGCAGCTTAACTAGCGGGACCACCGGGGAGCTGTTTTTT.

There are many counts of this clonotype. The rearrangement links TRBV28 to TRBJ2-3; 14 nucleotides agree with TRBD2. The CDR3 is 18 residues long. The junction had 17 bases not matched to a gene; V was cut back by 6 bases and J by 9 bases. The germline gives CDR1 MDHEN, CDR2 SYDVKM. For the CDR3, the DNA is TGTGCCAGCAGCACTAGCCGACTAGCGGGAGGGGGTGATGGAACGCAGTATTTT. It specifies CASSTSRLAGGGDGTQYF.

This clonotype was seen ten or more times. V gene TRBV24-1 combines with J gene TRBJ2-1; 12 positions match TRBD2. The germline V gene has CDR1 KGHDR and CDR2 SFDVKD. Unmatched junction bases numbered 9, after V lost 4 bases and J lost 6 bases. The CDR3 runs 17 residues. The CDR3 DNA reads TGTGCCACCAGTGACCGCCGGACTAGCGGGACCATCAATGAGCAGTTCTTC. It is translated as CATSDRRTSGTINEQFF.

This clonotype was seen many times. The rearrangement links TRBV7-8 to TRBJ2-2; 10 bases line up with TRBD2. The CDR3 is 20 amino acids. Per germline, CDR1 SGHVS and CDR2 FQNEAQ. V lost 7 bases, J lost 7 bases, and 24 bases stayed unmatched. CDR3 sequence (DNA): TGTGCCAGCAACGCGAGAGTTTTAATATACGGGACTAGCGACGGCGGGGAGCTGTTTTTT. Its translation: CASNARVLIYGTSDGGELFF.